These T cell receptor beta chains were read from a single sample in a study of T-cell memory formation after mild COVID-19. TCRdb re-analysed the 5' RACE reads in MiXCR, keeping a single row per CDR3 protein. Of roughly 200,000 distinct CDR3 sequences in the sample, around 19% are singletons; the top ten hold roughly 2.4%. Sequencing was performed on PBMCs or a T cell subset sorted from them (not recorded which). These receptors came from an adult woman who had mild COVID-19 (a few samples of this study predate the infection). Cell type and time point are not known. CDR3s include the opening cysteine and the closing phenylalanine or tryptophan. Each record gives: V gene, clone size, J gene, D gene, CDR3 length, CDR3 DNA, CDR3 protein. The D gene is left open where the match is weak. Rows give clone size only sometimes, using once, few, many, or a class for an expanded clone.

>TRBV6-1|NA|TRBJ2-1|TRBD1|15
TGTGCCAGCAGTCGGACAGGGGACTCCTACAATGAGCAGTTCTTC
CASSRTGDSYNEQFF
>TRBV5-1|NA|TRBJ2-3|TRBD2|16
TGCGCCAGCAGCCCCGGGCTAGCGGGACGTACAGATACGCAGTATTTT
CASSPGLAGRTDTQYF
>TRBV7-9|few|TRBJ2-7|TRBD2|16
TGTGCCAGCAGCCCCTGGGGTAGCGGGAGGAGGTACGAGCAGTACTTC
CASSPWGSGRRYEQYF
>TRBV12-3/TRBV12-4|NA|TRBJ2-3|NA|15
TGTGCCAGCAGTTTTCAGGGGCGTAGCACAGATACGCAGTATTTT
CASSFQGRSTDTQYF
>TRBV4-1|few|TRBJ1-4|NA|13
TGCGCCAGCAGCCCCGTCCCCGGTGAAAAACTGTTTTTT
CASSPVPGEKLFF
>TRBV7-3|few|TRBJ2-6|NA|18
TGTGCCAGCAGCCCTAAAGCCAGGGTCACCCCTGGGGCCAACGTCCTGACTTTC
CASSPKARVTPGANVLTF
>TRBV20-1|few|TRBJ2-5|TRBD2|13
TGCAGTGCTAGATTTCCTAGCGGAGAGACCCAGTACTTC
CSARFPSGETQYF
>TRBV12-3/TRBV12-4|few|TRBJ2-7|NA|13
TGTGCCAGCAGAAACAGAAGCTCCTACGAGCAGTACTTC
CASRNRSSYEQYF
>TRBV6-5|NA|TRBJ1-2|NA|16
TGTGCCAGCGGTCTGACAACACCTCCCACTAACTATGGCTACACCTTC
CASGLTTPPTNYGYTF
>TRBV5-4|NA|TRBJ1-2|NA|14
TGTGCCAGCAGCTATCCGGGGGGGAACTATGGCTACACCTTC
CASSYPGGNYGYTF
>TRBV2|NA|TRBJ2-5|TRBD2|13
TGTGCCAGCAGCCCGACTAGCCCGGAGACCCAGTACTTC
CASSPTSPETQYF